This TCR beta chain is from a study of regulatory T cells in long-lasting Graves disease. Time point defined: newly diagnosed GD, antithyroid drugs for less than 3 months. Making the TCR library involved RNA that had been extracted from PBMCs. This clonotype was picked up many times. Arm-PCR of CDR3 regions and iRepertoire HTBI primers were the basis on which TCR beta libraries were built. In TCRdb, the multiplex PCR reads were re-called with MiXCR into one record per CDR3 protein. The table lists around 500,000 distinct CDR3 sequences, roughly 13% of them singletons. The same specimen was also included in a second study, on T cells in Graves' hyperthyroidism and ophthalmopathy.

This specimen consisted of peripheral blood mononuclear cells (PBMCs), obtained at new diagnosis, from a patient treated with antithyroid drugs. The clonotype originates from a man aged 25 to 40 with Graves disease.

For the CDR3, the DNA is TGTGCCAGCAGCGTAGGGGACGGCGGGGCGGGAGAGCAGTTCTTC. As protein: CASSVGDGGAGEQFF. This chain links TRBV9 with TRBJ2-1; a possible D gene is TRBD2 (6 bases). The V and J ends lost 0 bases and 10 bases respectively, with 17 bases between them. The CDR3 sequence is 15 residues long. From germline, CDR1 is SGDLS and CDR2 YYNGEE.